This T cell receptor (beta chain) comes out of a study of tumor and adjacent non-tumor tissue in lung cancer. Study details: On average, productive TCRbeta reads reached 4 million to 5 million per sample.

This sample's RNA came from whole unsorted tissue. Distant lung tissue was collected more than 3 cm away from the tumor edge. Only a few counts were recorded for this clonotype. Antigen: not known. Study observations and caveats: Significantly higher TCR diversity was found in tumor than normal lung.

The library came from three nested PCR rounds adapted from ARM-PCR protocols. In TCRdb, the multiplex PCR reads were re-called with MiXCR into one record per CDR3 protein. The top ten hold 45% to 55% of the sample, which has 40,000 or so distinct CDR3 sequences, roughly 60% seen once. This CDR3 is 13 amino acids long. The germline V gene encodes CDR1 SEHNR and CDR2 FQNEAQ (reference sequence). Deletions cut 2 bases from V and 7 bases from J, with 12 bases between. This TCR came from a man aged 50-60 years with non-small cell lung cancer. This rearrangement joins TRBV7-9 to TRBJ2-7; either TRBD1 or TRBD2 may supply D (5 bases each). The material sequenced was distant non-tumor lung tissue. The CDR3: CASSLRGEGEQYF. CDR3 in DNA: TGTGCCAGCAGCTTACGAGGAGAGGGGGAGCAGTACTTC.